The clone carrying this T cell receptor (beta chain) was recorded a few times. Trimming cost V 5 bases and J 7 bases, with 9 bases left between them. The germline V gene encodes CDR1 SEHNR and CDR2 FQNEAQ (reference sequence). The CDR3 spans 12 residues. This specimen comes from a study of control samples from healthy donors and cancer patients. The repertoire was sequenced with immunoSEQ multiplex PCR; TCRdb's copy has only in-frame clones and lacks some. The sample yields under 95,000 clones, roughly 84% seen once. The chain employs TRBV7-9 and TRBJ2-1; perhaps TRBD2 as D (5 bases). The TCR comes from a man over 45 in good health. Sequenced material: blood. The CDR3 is CASSRGENEQFF. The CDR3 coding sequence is TGTGCCAGCAGCCGGGGAGAGAATGAGCAGTTCTTC.